Here is one T cell receptor beta chain with its context. This entry comes from a study of blood T cell repertoires in COVID-19. For the study at large: Specimens from acute and convalescent COVID-19 originated in the United States, Italy and Spain. T cells, B-cell-depleted T cells, or PBMCs provided the cDNA or gDNA that served as material.

CDR1 and CDR2 (germline): LNHDA, SQIVND (reference sequence). This CDR3 has 12 residues. Trimming removed 7 bases at V and 7 bases at J, with 13 bases between. Libraries were prepared by immunoSEQ multiplex PCR; TCRdb keeps only in-frame clonotypes and omits some of them. The repertoire holds fewer than 35,000 clones, with around 91% as singletons. Sequencing was carried out using peripheral blood. The chain is built from TRBV19 and TRBJ1-1; D not resolved. The TCR originated in a man in his sixties with active COVID-19. CDR3 sequence: CASMRDRIEAFF. CDR3 bases: TGTGCCAGTATGCGGGATCGAATTGAAGCTTTCTTT.